These 17 T cell receptor beta chains came from one sample sequenced in a study of tumor-infiltrating lymphocytes in oesophageal squamous cell carcinoma. In TCRdb, the PCR reads were re-called with MiXCR into one record per CDR3 protein. The sample gives fewer than 18,000 distinct CDR3 sequences, roughly 55% of which show up once; around 20% is in the top ten. Specimen: esophageal tumor tissue. These receptors were collected from a male donor with esophageal squamous cell carcinoma.

The chain combines TRBV11-2 with TRBJ2-3; D might be TRBD1 or TRBD2, each matching 6 bases. V was pared by 4 bases and J by 1 base, with 15 bases between. The CDR3 has 16 residues. Germline CDR1 and CDR2: SGHAT and FQNNGV. DNA of the CDR3: TGTGCCAGCAGCTCCATTGGGGGGCAGGGCACAGATACGCAGTATTTT. Translated, it gives CASSSIGGQGTDTQYF. Full variable domain (outside the CDR3, taken from reference TRBV11-2 and TRBJ2-3): EAGVAQSPRYKIIEKRQSVAFWCNPISGHATLYWYQQILGQGPKLLIQFQNNGVVDDSQLPKDRFSAERLKGVDSTLKIQPAKLEDSAVYLCASSSIGGQGTDTQYFGPGTRLTVL.

The chain employs TRBV7-2 and TRBJ2-4, with D tentatively TRBD2 (6 bases). Looked up from germline, CDR1 is SGHTA and CDR2 is FQGNSA. V dropped 4 bases and J dropped 0 bases, with 10 bases sitting between them. The CDR3 is 15 residues long. In DNA form, the CDR3 reads TGTGCCAGCAGCTATGAGGGACTAGCCAAAAACATTCAGTACTTC. It is translated as CASSYEGLAKNIQYF.

This clonotype occurred many times. This rearrangement joins TRBV11-3 to TRBJ2-1; 9 bases are shared with TRBD1. The CDR3 extends over 16 amino acids. Germline V CDR1 and CDR2: SGHNT, YENEEA. V shed 5 bases, J shed 4 bases, and the junction held 9 bases outside the gene matches. Written as DNA, the CDR3 is TGTGCCAGCAGCCCGCGACAGGGACAGGGATACAATGAGCAGTTCTTC. Its translation: CASSPRQGQGYNEQFF.

The chain joins TRBV6-1 to TRBJ2-2; TRBD2 matches at 10 bases. Per germline, CDR1 MNHNS and CDR2 SASEGT. The CDR3 is made up of 15 amino acids. V trimming: 5 bases; J trimming: 4 bases; junction bases outside the gene matches: 4. CDR3 residues: CASSPRLAGTGELFF. The CDR3 DNA is TGTGCCAGCAGTCCAAGACTAGCGGGCACCGGGGAGCTGTTTTTT.

This chain links TRBV19 with TRBJ2-3, with 9 bases fitting TRBD2. This CDR3 has 19 amino acids. The germline V gene has CDR1 LNHDA and CDR2 SQIVND (reference sequence). V gave up 10 bases and J gave up 6 bases; unmatched junction bases: 26. CDR3 loop: CATNPRTNHLAGYPDTQYF. Written as DNA, the CDR3 is TGTGCCACCAACCCCCGGACTAATCATCTAGCGGGGTACCCTGATACGCAGTATTTT.

This clonotype was counted at least ten times. A read error may be the cause here, since a much bigger clone is one base away. The chain uses TRBV6-1 and TRBJ2-3; a possible D gene is TRBD2 (5 bases). The CDR3 totals 15 residues. Trimming removed 10 bases from V and 14 bases from J, with 31 bases in between. Germline V gene sequence: CDR1 MNHNS, CDR2 SASEGT. The CDR3 here is CATLGKRAGTGELYF. CDR3 nucleotides: TGTGCCACCCTGGGGAAGAGGGCAGGCACCGGGGAGCTGTATTTT.

This clonotype was recorded at least ten times. The chain employs TRBV11-2 and TRBJ2-2; tentative D call: TRBD2 (6 bases). Germline V gene sequence: CDR1 SGHAT, CDR2 FQNNGV. The CDR3 consists of 15 residues. V gave up 4 bases and J gave up 1 base, with 10 bases separating them. The CDR3 is CASSSRDLNTGELFF. The CDR3, as DNA: TGTGCCAGCAGCTCCCGGGACTTGAACACCGGGGAGCTGTTTTTT. The full variable domain, completed using reference TRBV11-2 and TRBJ2-2, is EAGVAQSPRYKIIEKRQSVAFWCNPISGHATLYWYQQILGQGPKLLIQFQNNGVVDDSQLPKDRFSAERLKGVDSTLKIQPAKLEDSAVYLCASSSRDLNTGELFFGEGSRLTVL.

The V and J genes are TRBV7-6 and TRBJ1-5; 7 nucleotides agree with TRBD1. Trimming cost V 7 bases and J 3 bases; bases outside gene matches: 6. The germline CDR1 and CDR2 sequences are SGHVS and FNYEAQ. The CDR3 runs 14 residues. The CDR3: CASTGDRDNQPQHF. The DNA of the CDR3 is TGTGCCAGCACCGGGGACAGAGACAATCAGCCCCAGCATTTT.

As to this clonotype: A much larger clone sits a single nucleotide away, making a read error possible. The missing conserved phenylalanine or tryptophan at the end of this CDR3 makes a read error likely. The CDR3 region is CASSQDLKGQYL. The CDR3 DNA reads TGTGCCAGCAGCCAAGATTTGAAGGGTCAGTACTTA. The chain recombines TRBV4-1 with TRBJ2-1, with D hard to call. TRBJ2-4 matches the DNA end more closely, so the J call is doubtful. This CDR3 region has 12 residues. CDR1 and CDR2 (germline): MGHRA, YSYEKL.

In its sample, this clonotype is medium-sized. This chain uses TRBV12-2 with TRBJ2-7; the table's D call, TRBD1, was not checked against the DNA. TRBV12-2 is shown as a pseudogene. This CDR3 comprises 12 residues. In DNA form, the CDR3 reads TGTGCAAGTCGTCTTCACAGGGGGTCCACAGGCTTC. The encoded protein is CASRLHRGSTGF.

The chain is built from TRBV11-2 and TRBJ2-3, with D unclear. Per germline, CDR1 SGHAT and CDR2 FQNNGV. This CDR3 comprises 12 residues. Trimming pared 5 bases from V and 4 bases from J, leaving 7 bases between. The CDR3 DNA follows: TGTGCCAGCAGCCAAGCGTCAGATACGCAGTATTTT. Encoded protein: CASSQASDTQYF.

On this clonotype: No conserved phenylalanine or tryptophan is present at the end of the CDR3, so a read error is the likely explanation. Because the CDR3's place on the DNA is in doubt, the DNA is left out and the CDR3 is given as listed by TCRdb. The gene calls are TRBV6-5 and TRBJ2-2; the table's TRBD2 call for D was not verified on the DNA. The CDR3 spans 9 amino acids, including both terminal residues. Germline CDR1 MNHEY, CDR2 SVGAGI. CDR3 region: CASTGRILA.

This clonotype was seen only a few times. The missing conserved phenylalanine or tryptophan at the end of this CDR3 makes a read error likely. Because the CDR3's place on the DNA is in doubt, the DNA is left out and the CDR3 is given as listed by TCRdb. V gene TRBV25-1 combines with J gene TRBJ2-1; the table assigns TRBD2, which was not confirmed against the DNA. Germline loops: CDR1 MGHDK, CDR2 SYGVNS. The CDR3 is 16 residues long, ends included. This CDR3 reads CASSDRGGLRGYTFGS.

The V gene is TRBV7-8, the J gene TRBJ1-1; possible D gene TRBD1, 5 bases. Germline values: CDR1 SGHVS, CDR2 FQNEAQ. Trimming cost V 5 bases and J 5 bases, with 18 bases left between them. The CDR3 has 15 amino acids. CDR3: CASSPFQGSGTEAFF. The DNA of the CDR3 is TGTGCCAGCAGCCCATTCCAGGGTAGTGGAACTGAAGCTTTCTTT.

Comment on this clonotype: One end of the junction does not line up with germline, which may come from a read error. This chain connects TRBV12-3 or TRBV12-4 to TRBJ2-5; 7 bases line up with TRBD1. The CDR3 spans 16 residues. The CDR3 here is CASSLDTQDRNSPLHF. Here the CDR3 DNA reads TGTGCCAGCAGTCTCGACACCCAGGACAGGAATTCACCCCTCCACTTC.

The J gene is TRBJ2-7, the V gene TRBV25-1; D may match TRBD1 or TRBD2 (6 bases each). Near its end, the DNA agrees better with TRBJ2-1, so the J call may be wrong. The CDR3 has 20 residues. Germline lookup yields CDR1 MGHDK and CDR2 SYGVNS. Here the CDR3 reads CASSEAVGGPNLLSYNEQFF. The CDR3 DNA reads as TGTGCCAGCAGTGAAGCAGTAGGGGGGCCGAACTTACTCTCCTACAATGAGCAGTTCTTC.

The chain links TRBV11-1 to TRBJ2-3; D could derive from TRBD1 or TRBD2 (5 bases each). Germline CDR1 reads SGHAT; CDR2 reads FQDESV (reference sequence). V was pared by 5 bases and J by 2 bases, with 11 bases between. This CDR3 has 14 amino acids. CDR3 nucleotides: TGTGCCAGCAGCAACTGGGACCTCACAGATACGCAGTATTTT. This encodes CASSNWDLTDTQYF.